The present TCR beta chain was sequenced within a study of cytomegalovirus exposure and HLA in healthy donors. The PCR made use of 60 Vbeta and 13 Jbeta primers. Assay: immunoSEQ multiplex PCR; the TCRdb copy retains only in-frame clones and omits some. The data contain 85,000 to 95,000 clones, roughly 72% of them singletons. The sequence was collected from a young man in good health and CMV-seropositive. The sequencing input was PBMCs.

CDR3 protein: CSVERPGHARTQYF. CDR3 bases: TGCAGCGTTGAGAGACCGGGACACGCGAGGACCCAGTACTTC. The gene calls are TRBV29-1 and TRBJ2-5, with a tentative D call TRBD1 (6 bases). The germline V and J ends were trimmed by 3 bases and 7 bases, with 18 bases remaining between them. The CDR3 contains 14 residues. Germline V gene sequence: CDR1 SQVTM, CDR2 ANQGSEA.